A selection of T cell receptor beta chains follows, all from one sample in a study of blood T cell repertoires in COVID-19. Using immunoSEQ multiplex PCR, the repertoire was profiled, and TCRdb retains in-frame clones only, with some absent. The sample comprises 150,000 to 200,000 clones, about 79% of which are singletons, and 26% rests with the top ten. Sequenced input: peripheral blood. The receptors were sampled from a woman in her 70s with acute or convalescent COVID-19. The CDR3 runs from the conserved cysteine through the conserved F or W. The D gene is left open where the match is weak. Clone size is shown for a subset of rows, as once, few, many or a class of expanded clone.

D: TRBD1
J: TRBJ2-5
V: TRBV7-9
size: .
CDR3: CASSFPSTGKETQYF
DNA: TGTGCCAGCAGCTTCCCCTCGACAGGGAAAGAGACCCAGTACTTC

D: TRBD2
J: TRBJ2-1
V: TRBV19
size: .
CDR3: CASSRTGLAAPSSYNEQFF
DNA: TGTGCCAGTAGTAGAACCGGACTAGCGGCCCCCAGCTCCTACAATGAGCAGTTCTTC

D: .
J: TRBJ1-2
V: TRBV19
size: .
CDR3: CASSISTRVTANYGYTF
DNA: TGTGCCAGTAGTATCTCTACTAGGGTCACAGCTAACTATGGCTACACCTTC

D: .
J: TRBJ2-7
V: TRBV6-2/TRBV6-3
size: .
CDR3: CASSLRTGTTAYEQYF
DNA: TGTGCCAGCAGTTTGAGGACGGGTACGACAGCTTACGAGCAGTACTTC

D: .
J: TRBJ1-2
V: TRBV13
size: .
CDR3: CASSPPTVYGYTF
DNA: TGTGCCAGCAGCCCACCGACAGTCTATGGCTACACCTTC

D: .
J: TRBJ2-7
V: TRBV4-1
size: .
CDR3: CASSPGTGKRGEQYF
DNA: TGCGCCAGCAGCCCCGGCACGGGCAAAAGGGGCGAGCAGTACTTC

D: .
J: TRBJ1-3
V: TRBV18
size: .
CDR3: CASSQQVRSGNTIYF
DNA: TGTGCCAGCTCACAACAGGTCCGCTCTGGAAACACCATATATTTT

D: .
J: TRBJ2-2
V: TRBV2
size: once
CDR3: CASSWAGNTGELFF
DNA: TGTGCCAGCAGTTGGGCAGGGAACACCGGGGAGCTGTTTTTT

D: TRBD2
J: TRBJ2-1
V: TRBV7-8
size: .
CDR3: CASFMSGRWRNNEQFF
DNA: TGTGCCAGCTTCATGAGCGGGAGATGGAGAAACAATGAGCAGTTCTTC

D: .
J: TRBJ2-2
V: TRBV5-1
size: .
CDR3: CASSPLGEATGELFF
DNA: TGCGCCAGCAGCCCCCTTGGTGAGGCGACCGGGGAGCTGTTTTTT

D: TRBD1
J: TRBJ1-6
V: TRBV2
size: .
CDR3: CASTSLGQGNSPLHF
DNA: TGTGCCAGCACCTCTTTGGGACAGGGGAATTCACCCCTCCACTTT

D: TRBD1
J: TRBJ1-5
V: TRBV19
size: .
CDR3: CASSTEDRVWQPQHF
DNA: TGTGCCAGTAGTACCGAAGACAGGGTCTGGCAGCCCCAGCATTTT

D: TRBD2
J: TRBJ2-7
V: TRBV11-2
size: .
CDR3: CASSLERTSGSSYEQYF
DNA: TGTGCCAGCAGCTTAGAACGGACTAGCGGTAGCTCCTACGAGCAGTACTTC

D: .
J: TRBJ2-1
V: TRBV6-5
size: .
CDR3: CASSFINEQFF
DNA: TGTGCCAGCAGCTTTATAAATGAGCAGTTCTTC

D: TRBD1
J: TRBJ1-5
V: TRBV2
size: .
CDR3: CASRADRATGQPQHF
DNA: TGTGCCAGCAGGGCAGACAGGGCAACTGGTCAGCCCCAGCATTTT

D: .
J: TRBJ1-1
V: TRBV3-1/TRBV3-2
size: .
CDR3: CASSQGAEYTEAFF
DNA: TGTGCCAGCAGCCAAGGTGCAGAATACACTGAAGCTTTCTTT

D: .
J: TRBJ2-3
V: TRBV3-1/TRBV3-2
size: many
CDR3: CASSQEPIFSTDTQYF
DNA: TGTGCCAGCAGCCAGGAGCCCATTTTTAGCACAGATACGCAGTATTTT

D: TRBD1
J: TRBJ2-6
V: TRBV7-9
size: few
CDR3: CASRSLGGVPYSGANVLTF
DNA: TGTGCCAGCAGATCCCTAGGGGGCGTTCCTTACTCTGGGGCCAACGTCCTGACTTTC